What follows is one TCR beta chain and its context. Its antigen remains unknown. An end of the junction differs from the germline gene, which may be a read error. These data belong to a study of post-analysis software for immune sequencing data. This CDR3 comprises 14 residues. The study, taken as a whole, reports: Controls had significantly higher normalized Chao1 diversity than multiple sclerosis patients. TRBV5-6, TRBV5-1 and TRBV20-1 were among a few TRBV segments more frequent in patients than controls.

cDNA libraries for TCR beta contained unique molecular identifiers. T cells, roughly 1 to 10 million of them, yielded approximately 530,000 cDNA molecules. TCRdb redid the calling of the PCR reads with MiXCR, one entry per CDR3 protein. This table holds 430,000 or so distinct CDR3 sequences, less than 40% found once. The sequence came from a girl aged 2-10 years with multiple sclerosis. The J gene is TRBJ2-7, the V gene TRBV12-3 or TRBV12-4; TRBD2 matches at 7 bases. Material: blood. This chain's CDR3 is CASRLASGGYEQYF. CDR3 in DNA: TGTGCCAGCAGGTTAGCGTCGGGGGGCTACGAGCAGTACTTC.